A single sample is the source of the 13 T cell receptor beta chains below, sequenced in a study of glioma-infiltrating T cells after dendritic cell vaccination. Sequenced by immunoSEQ multiplex PCR; TCRdb stores in-frame clones only, minus some. The table records about 38,000 clones, 70% to 85% of them present only once. The sequences come from blood, collected before dendritic cell vaccination. The source of these receptors is a human donor with glioblastoma.

The V call is TRBV9, the J call TRBJ2-1; 11 positions match TRBD1. The V gene end was trimmed by 3 bases and the J gene end by 8 bases; junction bases not matched to a gene: 7. From germline, CDR1 is SGDLS and CDR2 YYNGEE. This CDR3 is built from 15 residues. The CDR3 bases are TGTGCCAGCAGCGCCCGGGACAGGGGGATCGATGAGCAGTTCTTC. Protein sequence: CASSARDRGIDEQFF. The full variable domain, completed using reference TRBV9 and TRBJ2-1, is DSGVTQTPKHLITATGQRVTLRCSPRSGDLSVYWYQQSLDQGLQFLIQYYNGEERAKGNILERFSAQQFPDLHSELNLSSLELGDSALYFCASSARDRGIDEQFFGPGTRLTVL.

The chain has TRBV4-3 and TRBJ1-2; D gene ambiguous. CDR3 size: 13 residues. Germline CDR1 is LGHNA and CDR2 is YSLEER. V gave up 0 bases and J gave up 4 bases, with 6 bases separating them. The CDR3 loop is CASSQDGFYGYTF. Written as DNA, the CDR3 is TGCGCCAGCAGCCAAGATGGCTTCTATGGCTACACCTTC.

The chain carries TRBV2 and TRBJ2-1; 9 bases align to TRBD1. The CDR3 is made up of 14 amino acids. Germline-derived CDR1 and CDR2 are SNHLY and FYNNEI. J lost 3 bases, V lost 8 bases, and 5 bases had no gene match. The CDR3 loop reads CASVQGANYNEQFF. The CDR3 DNA follows: TGTGCCAGCGTACAGGGGGCGAACTACAATGAGCAGTTCTTC.

The chain is built from TRBV2 and TRBJ2-2, with 8 bases fitting TRBD2. Germline CDR1 reads SNHLY; CDR2 reads FYNNEI. V was clipped by 6 bases and J by 1 base; unmatched bases: 4. This CDR3 region has 15 residues. The CDR3 bases are TGTGCCAGCAGGCTAGCGGGCCTGAACACCGGGGAGCTGTTTTTT. It codes for CASRLAGLNTGELFF.

CDR3 sequence (DNA): TGTGCCAGCAGCACGGCTCGAGGAAATTCACCCCTCCACTTT. Translated: CASSTARGNSPLHF. The V and J genes are TRBV7-8 and TRBJ1-6; D uncertain. Deletions cut 5 bases from V and 7 bases from J, with 12 bases between. The CDR3 is 14 residues long. Germline lookup yields CDR1 SGHVS and CDR2 FQNEAQ.

The chain uses TRBV4-2 and TRBJ2-3; no firm D call. This CDR3 spans 16 amino acids. CDR1 LGHNA and CDR2 YNFKEQ come from the germline V gene. Trimming cost V 0 bases and J 2 bases, with 12 bases left between them. CDR3 amino acids: CASSQESFRDTDTQYF. For the CDR3, the DNA is TGTGCCAGCAGCCAAGAGAGCTTTCGCGACACAGATACGCAGTATTTT.

This sequence joins TRBV7-9 and TRBJ2-2; possibly TRBD1 for D (6 bases). Looked up from germline, CDR1 is SEHNR and CDR2 is FQNEAQ (reference sequence). With 5 bases removed from V and 1 base from J, the gap between germline ends came to 8 bases. The CDR3 is made up of 14 amino acids. This CDR3 is CASSLTGNTGELFF. CDR3 nucleotides: TGTGCCAGCAGCCTGACAGGGAACACCGGGGAGCTGTTTTTT.

The genes are TRBV4-3 and TRBJ2-1; 8 bases line up with TRBD1. Germline-derived CDR1 and CDR2 are LGHNA and YSLEER. Trimming removed 1 base from V and 4 bases from J; junction bases left unmatched: 3. This CDR3 spans 15 amino acids. CDR3 protein: CASSQAGTGYNEQFF. DNA for the CDR3: TGCGCCAGCAGCCAAGCCGGGACAGGATACAATGAGCAGTTCTTC.

The gene calls are TRBV9 and TRBJ2-1, with unresolved D. Germline lookup yields CDR1 SGDLS and CDR2 YYNGEE. CDR3 length: 14 amino acids. V lost 0 bases and J lost 4, with 8 bases in between. Here the CDR3 DNA reads TGTGCCAGCAGCGTAGTTACCCTATACAATGAGCAGTTCTTC. It is translated as CASSVVTLYNEQFF.

The rearrangement links TRBV19 to TRBJ2-7; the D is unclear. V was shortened by 0 bases and J by 7 bases, with 13 bases between the two germline ends. The CDR3 has 14 amino acids. Germline-derived CDR1 and CDR2 are LNHDA and SQIVND (reference sequence). CDR3 DNA sequence: TGTGCCAGTAGTATAGACACAGCCCCAAGGGAGCAGTACTTC. Protein sequence: CASSIDTAPREQYF. The whole variable domain, filled in from reference TRBV19 and TRBJ2-7, reads DGGITQSPKYLFRKEGQNVTLSCEQNLNHDAMYWYRQDPGQGLRLIYYSQIVNDFQKGDIAEGYSVSREKKESFPLTVTSAQKNPTAFYLCASSIDTAPREQYFGPGTRLTVT.

V and J are TRBV7-8 and TRBJ2-3; 9 nucleotides agree with TRBD1. The V gene end was trimmed by 3 bases and the J gene end by 5 bases; junction bases not matched to a gene: 3. This CDR3 comprises 14 residues. The germline V gene encodes CDR1 SGHVS and CDR2 FQNEAQ. Here the CDR3 reads CASSLRTGVDTQYF. CDR3 in DNA: TGTGCCAGCAGCTTGAGGACAGGGGTAGATACGCAGTATTTT.

This chain links TRBV5-1 with TRBJ1-3; no firm D call. Germline-derived CDR1 and CDR2 are SGHRS and YFSETQ. The CDR3 runs to 15 residues. Trimming left V 0 bases short and J 0 bases short, with 7 bases between. CDR3 in amino acids: CASSLDTNSGNTIYF. The CDR3 nucleotides read TGCGCCAGCAGCTTGGACACAAACTCTGGAAACACCATATATTTT.

The J gene is TRBJ2-1, the V gene TRBV19; 13 bases align to TRBD2. The V segment lost 4 bases and the J segment 5 bases; nucleotides outside the gene matches: 5. The length of the CDR3 is 16 residues. Per germline, CDR1 LNHDA and CDR2 SQIVND (reference sequence). The CDR3 nucleotides are TGTGCCAGTAGTAAGAGGACTAGCGGGGGTAACAATGAGCAGTTCTTC. Its translation is CASSKRTSGGNNEQFF.